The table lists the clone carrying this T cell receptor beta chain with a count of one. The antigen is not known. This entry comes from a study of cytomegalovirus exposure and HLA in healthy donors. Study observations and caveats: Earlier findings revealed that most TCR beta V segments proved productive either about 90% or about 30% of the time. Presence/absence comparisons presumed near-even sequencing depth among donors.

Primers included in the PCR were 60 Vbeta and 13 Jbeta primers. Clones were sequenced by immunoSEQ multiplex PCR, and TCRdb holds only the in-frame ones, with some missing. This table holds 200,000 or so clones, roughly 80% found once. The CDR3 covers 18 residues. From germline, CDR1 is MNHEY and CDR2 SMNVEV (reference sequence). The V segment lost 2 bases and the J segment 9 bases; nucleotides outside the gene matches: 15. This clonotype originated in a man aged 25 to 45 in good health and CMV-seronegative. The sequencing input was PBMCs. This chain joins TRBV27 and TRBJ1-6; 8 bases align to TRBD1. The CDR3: CASSLTETWTGPVSPLHF. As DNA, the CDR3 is TGTGCCAGCAGTTTAACCGAGACCTGGACAGGGCCGGTTTCACCCCTCCACTTT.